Listed here is a single T cell receptor (beta chain). Its binding antigen is unknown. Base-call qualities are not available, and no considerably larger clone is one nucleotide away. This sample is drawn from a study of T-cell reconstitution after alpha-beta-depleted transplantation in children (dated by TCRdb to 2016 to 2017). Describing the broader study: Using TCR repertoire profiling, the study quantitatively followed how T-cell immune reconstitution unfolded in children after TCRalphabeta/CD19-depleted allogeneic hematopoietic cell transplantation.

Overall study outcomes, separate from this receptor: Apparently early alphabetaT-cell count recovery about two months after transplant reportedly relied on only several hundred rapidly expanded clones derived from non-depleted graft cells. Over the following months the frequencies of hyperexpanded clones went down, and after one year T-cell counts and TCRbeta diversity were mostly credited to newly produced T cells. In some patients, the high TCRbeta diversity seen at day 60 was put down to recipient T cells and intrathymic progenitors that had survived conditioning.

Taken with the paper, the label for treatment or condition translates to: allogeneic hematopoietic cell transplantation with graft depleted of TCRalphabeta T cells and CD19 B cells. The children who served as transplant recipients had been given grafts of TCRalphabeta/CD19-depleted allogeneic hematopoietic cells. The library came from PCR. For sequencing, an Illumina HiSeq 2500 was employed. To normalize quantification of the TCRbeta repertoire, the TCR libraries were built with molecular barcoding that relied on unique molecular identifiers. TCRdb passed the public sequencing reads through fastp at Q25 and MiXCR, retaining productive beta sequences. Each CDR3 protein appears once, grouped with its most common genes and DNA. Within this sample are 500,000 to 600,000 distinct CDR3 sequences, with more than 20% of them counted one time only. The leading ten clones occupy about a third of the sample.

Sequenced material: PBMCs, taken before TCRalphabeta/CD19-depleted stem cell transplant. The source is a boy younger than two with Wiskott-Aldrich syndrome, due to receive a stem cell transplant.

The CDR3 is CASSHGEFRVSDPYEQYF. Here is the DNA: TGTGCCAGCAGCCATGGCGAGTTTAGGGTTTCGGACCCTTACGAGCAGTACTTC. The sequence joins TRBV3-1 to TRBJ2-7; no D segment can be confidently identified. CDR1 LGHDT and CDR2 YNNKEL are derived from the germline V gene (reference sequence). Deletion took 3 bases off V and 4 bases off J, with a span of 25 bases between the germline ends. Reading from cysteine to phenylalanine, the CDR3 counts 18 amino acids. Just the 54-base CDR3 DNA is kept, in frame starting at base 1.